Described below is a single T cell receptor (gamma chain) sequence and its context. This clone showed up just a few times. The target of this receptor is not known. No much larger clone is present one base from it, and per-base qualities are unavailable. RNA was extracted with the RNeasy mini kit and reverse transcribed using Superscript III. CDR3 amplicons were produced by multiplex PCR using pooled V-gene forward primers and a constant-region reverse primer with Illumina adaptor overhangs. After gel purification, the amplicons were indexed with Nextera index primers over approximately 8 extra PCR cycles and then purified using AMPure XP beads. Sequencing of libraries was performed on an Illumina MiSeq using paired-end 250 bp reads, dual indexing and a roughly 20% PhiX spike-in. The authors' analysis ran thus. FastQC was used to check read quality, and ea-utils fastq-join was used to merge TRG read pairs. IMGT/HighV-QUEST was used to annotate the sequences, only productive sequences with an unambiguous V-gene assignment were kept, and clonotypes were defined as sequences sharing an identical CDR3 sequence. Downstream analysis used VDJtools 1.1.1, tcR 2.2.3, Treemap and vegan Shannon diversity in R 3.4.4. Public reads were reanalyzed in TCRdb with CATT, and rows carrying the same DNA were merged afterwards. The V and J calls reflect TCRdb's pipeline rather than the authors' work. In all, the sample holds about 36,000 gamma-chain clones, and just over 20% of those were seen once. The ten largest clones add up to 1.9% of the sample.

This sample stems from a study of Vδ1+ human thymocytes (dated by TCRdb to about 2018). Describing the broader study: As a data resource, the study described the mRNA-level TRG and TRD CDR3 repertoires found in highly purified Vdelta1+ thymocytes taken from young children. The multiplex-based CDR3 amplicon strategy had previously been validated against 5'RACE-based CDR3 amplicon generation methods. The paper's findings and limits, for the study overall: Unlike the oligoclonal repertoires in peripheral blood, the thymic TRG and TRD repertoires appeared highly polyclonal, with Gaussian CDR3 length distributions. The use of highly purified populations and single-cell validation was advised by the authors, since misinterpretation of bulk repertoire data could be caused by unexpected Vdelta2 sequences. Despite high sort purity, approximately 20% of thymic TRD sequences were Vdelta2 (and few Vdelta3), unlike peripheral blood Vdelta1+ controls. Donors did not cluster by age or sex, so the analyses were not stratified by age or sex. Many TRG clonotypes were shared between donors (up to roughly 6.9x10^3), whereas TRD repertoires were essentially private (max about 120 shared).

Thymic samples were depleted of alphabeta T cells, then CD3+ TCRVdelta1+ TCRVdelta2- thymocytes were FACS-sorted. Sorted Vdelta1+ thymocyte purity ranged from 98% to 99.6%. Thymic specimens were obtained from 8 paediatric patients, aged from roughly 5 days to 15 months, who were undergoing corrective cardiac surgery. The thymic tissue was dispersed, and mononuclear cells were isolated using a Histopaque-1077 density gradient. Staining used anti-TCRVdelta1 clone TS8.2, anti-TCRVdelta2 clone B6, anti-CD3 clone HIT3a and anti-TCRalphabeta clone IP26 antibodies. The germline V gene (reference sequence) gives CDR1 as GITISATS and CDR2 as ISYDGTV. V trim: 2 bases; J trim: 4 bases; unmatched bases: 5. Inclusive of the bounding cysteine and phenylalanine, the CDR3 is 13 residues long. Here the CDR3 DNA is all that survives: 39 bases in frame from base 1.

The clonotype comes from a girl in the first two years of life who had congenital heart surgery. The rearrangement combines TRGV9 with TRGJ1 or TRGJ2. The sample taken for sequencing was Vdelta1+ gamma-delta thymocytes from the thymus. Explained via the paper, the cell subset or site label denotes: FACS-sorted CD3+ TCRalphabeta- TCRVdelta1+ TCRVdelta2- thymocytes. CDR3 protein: CALWEAMYYKKLF. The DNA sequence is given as TGTGCCTTGTGGGAGGCTATGTATTATAAGAAACTCTTT.